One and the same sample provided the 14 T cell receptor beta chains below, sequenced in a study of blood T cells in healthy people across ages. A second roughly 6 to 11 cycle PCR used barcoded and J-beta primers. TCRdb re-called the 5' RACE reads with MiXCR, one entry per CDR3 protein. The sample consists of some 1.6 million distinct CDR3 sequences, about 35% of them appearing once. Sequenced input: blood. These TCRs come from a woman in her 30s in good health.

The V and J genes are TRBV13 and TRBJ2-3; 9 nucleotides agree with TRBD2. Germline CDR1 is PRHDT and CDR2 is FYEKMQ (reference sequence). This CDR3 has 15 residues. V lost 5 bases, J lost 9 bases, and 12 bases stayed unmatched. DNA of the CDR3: TGTGCCAGCAGCCCGAGGAGCGGGAGGATTGCGACGCAGTATTTT. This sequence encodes CASSPRSGRIATQYF.

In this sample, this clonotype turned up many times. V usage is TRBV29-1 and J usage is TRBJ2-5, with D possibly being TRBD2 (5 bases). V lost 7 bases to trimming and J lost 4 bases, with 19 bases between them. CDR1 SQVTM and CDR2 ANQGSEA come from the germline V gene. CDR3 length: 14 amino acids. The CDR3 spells CSAHSVGVGETQYF. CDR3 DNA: TGCAGCGCCCATAGCGTCGGGGTAGGAGAGACCCAGTACTTC.

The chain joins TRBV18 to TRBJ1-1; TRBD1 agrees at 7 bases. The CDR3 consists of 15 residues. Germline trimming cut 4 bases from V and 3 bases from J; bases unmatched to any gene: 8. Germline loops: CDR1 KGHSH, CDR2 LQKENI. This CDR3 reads CASSRGDSRDTEAFF. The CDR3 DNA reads TGTGCCAGCTCACGGGGGGACAGTCGGGACACTGAAGCTTTCTTT.

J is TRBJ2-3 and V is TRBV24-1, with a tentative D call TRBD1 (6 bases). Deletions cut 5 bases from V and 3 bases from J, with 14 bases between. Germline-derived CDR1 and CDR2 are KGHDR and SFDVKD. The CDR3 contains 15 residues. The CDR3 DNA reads TGTGCCACCAGTGTCCCCAGTCAGGGGACAGATACGCAGTATTTT. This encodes CATSVPSQGTDTQYF.

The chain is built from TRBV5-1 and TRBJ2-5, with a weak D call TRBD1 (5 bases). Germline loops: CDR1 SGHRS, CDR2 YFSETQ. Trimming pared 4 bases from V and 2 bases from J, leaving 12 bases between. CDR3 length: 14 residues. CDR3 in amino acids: CASSADMVQETQYF. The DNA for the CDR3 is TGCGCCAGCAGCGCGGACATGGTGCAAGAGACCCAGTACTTC.

The CDR3 bases are TGTGCCAGCAGCCAAAATATCGGAGCGGGAGTTCGTGAGACCCAGTACTTC. Its translation is CASSQNIGAGVRETQYF. This sequence joins TRBV14 and TRBJ2-5; 8 bases match TRBD2. V lost 2 bases to trimming and J lost 5 bases; unmatched junction nucleotides: 13. This CDR3 contains 17 residues. Germline CDR1 SGHDN, CDR2 FVKESK. Using reference TRBV14 and TRBJ2-5 for the parts outside the CDR3, the full variable domain is EAGVTQFPSHSVIEKGQTVTLRCDPISGHDNLYWYRRVMGKEIKFLLHFVKESKQDESGMPNNRFLAERTGGTYSTLKVQPAELEDSGVYFCASSQNIGAGVRETQYFGPGTRLLVL.

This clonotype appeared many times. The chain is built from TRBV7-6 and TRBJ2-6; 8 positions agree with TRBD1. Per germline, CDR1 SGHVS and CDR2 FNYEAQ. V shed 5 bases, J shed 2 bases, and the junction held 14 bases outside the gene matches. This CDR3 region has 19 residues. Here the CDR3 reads CASSPWDRSSLPGANVLTF. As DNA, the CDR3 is TGTGCCAGCAGCCCATGGGACAGGTCCTCCTTACCTGGGGCCAACGTCCTGACTTTC.

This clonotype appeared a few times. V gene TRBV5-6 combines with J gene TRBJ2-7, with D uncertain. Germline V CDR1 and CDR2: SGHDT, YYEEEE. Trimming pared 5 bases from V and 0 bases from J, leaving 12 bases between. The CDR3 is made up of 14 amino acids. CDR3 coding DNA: TGTGCCAGCAGTGACTCGAGGAGCTCCTACGAGCAGTACTTC. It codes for CASSDSRSSYEQYF.

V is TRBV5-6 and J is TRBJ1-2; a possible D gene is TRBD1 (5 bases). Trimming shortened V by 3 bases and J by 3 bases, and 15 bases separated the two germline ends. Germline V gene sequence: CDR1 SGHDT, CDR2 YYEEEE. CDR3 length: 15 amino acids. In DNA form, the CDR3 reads TGTGCCAGCAGCTGGGGGTCCTACTTACACTATGGCTACACCTTC. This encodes CASSWGSYLHYGYTF.

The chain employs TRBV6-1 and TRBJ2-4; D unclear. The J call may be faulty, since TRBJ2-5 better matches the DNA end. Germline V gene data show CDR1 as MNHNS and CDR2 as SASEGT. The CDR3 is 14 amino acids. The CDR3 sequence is CASSETGSLETQYF. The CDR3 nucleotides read TGTGCCAGCAGTGAAACGGGCAGCTTAGAGACCCAGTACTTC.

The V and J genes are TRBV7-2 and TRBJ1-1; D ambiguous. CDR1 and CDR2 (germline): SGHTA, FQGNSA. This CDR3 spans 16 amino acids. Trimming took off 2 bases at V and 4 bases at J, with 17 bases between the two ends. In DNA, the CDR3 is TGTGCCAGCAGCTTAAGAAGGGCCCGGGCCGGCACTGAAGCTTTCTTT. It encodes CASSLRRARAGTEAFF.

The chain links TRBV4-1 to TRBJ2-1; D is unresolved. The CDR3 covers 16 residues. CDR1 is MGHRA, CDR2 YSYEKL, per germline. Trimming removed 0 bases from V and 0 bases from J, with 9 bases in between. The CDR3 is CASSQDLSRSYNEQFF. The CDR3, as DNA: TGCGCCAGCAGCCAAGATCTGAGTCGCTCCTACAATGAGCAGTTCTTC.

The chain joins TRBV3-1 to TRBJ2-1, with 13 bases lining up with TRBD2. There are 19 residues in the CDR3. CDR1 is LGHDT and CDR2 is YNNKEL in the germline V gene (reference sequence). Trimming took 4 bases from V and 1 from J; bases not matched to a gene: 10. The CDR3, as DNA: TGTGCCAGCAGCCTCACCCGACTAGCGGGAGGAGAATCCTACAATGAGCAGTTCTTC. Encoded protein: CASSLTRLAGGESYNEQFF.

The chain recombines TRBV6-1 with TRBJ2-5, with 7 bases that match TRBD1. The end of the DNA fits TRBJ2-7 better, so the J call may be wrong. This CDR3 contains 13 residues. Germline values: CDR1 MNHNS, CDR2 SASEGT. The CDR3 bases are TGTGCCAGCAGGGAGACAGGGAATGACGAGCAGTACTTC. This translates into CASRETGNDEQYF.